The clone carrying this T cell receptor (beta chain) was seen at least ten times. There were no patients who had received any treatment before thyroid surgery. In the original analysis: Clinicopathological groups supplied CDR3 differences that were used to build a distant-metastasis classifier for papillary thyroid cancer. MiXCR was used by TCRdb to re-call the PCR reads. TCRdb's processing, not the authors' own work, is the source of the V and J calls. Among approximately 12,000 clones, over 20% were seen once, and the ten largest hold 14%. These data belong to a study of metastatic and nonmetastatic thyroid tumors. Germline V gives CDR1 KGHSH, CDR2 LQKENI. CDR3 length: 13 amino acids. V was pared by 3 bases and J by 3 bases, with 9 bases between.

The chain carries TRBV18 and TRBJ2-7; no clear D. This sequence was found in a female donor with papillary thyroid cancer or a benign thyroid nodule (not recorded which). Some clones in this sample may be carry-over from other donors' samples. Sequences were obtained from adjacent normal tissue. The CDR3 region is CASSPGLNYEQYF. CDR3 nucleotides: TGTGCCAGCTCACCGGGTCTAAACTACGAGCAGTACTTC.